The 31 T cell receptor beta chains below were found in one sample sequenced in a study of blood T cell repertoires in COVID-19. Produced via immunoSEQ multiplex PCR; TCRdb's table is partial and in-frame only. The profile covers about 180,000 clones, with around four fifths appearing a single time and about 8.3% taken by the ten largest. Material for sequencing was peripheral blood. These receptors were taken from an older woman with COVID-19, enrolled during active disease.

The chain employs TRBV7-8 and TRBJ1-5, with TRBD1 matching 7 bases. The CDR3 extends over 15 amino acids. Germline V gene sequence: CDR1 SGHVS, CDR2 FQNEAQ. V was clipped by 5 bases and J by 4 bases; unmatched bases: 8. CDR3 residues: CASSDKDRHNQPQHF. As DNA, the CDR3 is TGTGCCAGCAGCGATAAGGACAGGCATAATCAGCCCCAGCATTTT.

The chain uses TRBV7-8 and TRBJ2-7; 9 bases fit TRBD1. The V and J ends lost 6 bases and 4 bases, in that order; junction bases with no gene match: 10. The germline gives CDR1 SGHVS, CDR2 FQNEAQ. CDR3 length: 15 amino acids. CDR3 sequence: CASRPGTGSLYEQYF. The CDR3 nucleotides read TGTGCCAGCAGACCCGGGACAGGGAGTCTTTACGAGCAGTACTTC. The complete variable domain, with remaining parts taken from reference TRBV7-8 and TRBJ2-7, reads GAGVSQSPRYKVAKRGQDVALRCDPISGHVSLFWYQQALGQGPEFLTYFQNEAQLDKSGLPSDRFFAERPEGSVSTLKIQRTQQEDSAVYLCASRPGTGSLYEQYFGPGTRLTVT.

This chain uses TRBV7-2 with TRBJ2-7; TRBD2 agrees at 7 bases. Germline CDR1 and CDR2: SGHTA and FQGNSA. There are 16 residues in the CDR3. After removal of 3 bases from V and 2 bases from J, the junction contained 10 bases not matched to a gene. CDR3: CASSLRTGTMTYEQYF. CDR3 nucleotides: TGTGCCAGCAGCTTGAGAACCGGGACTATGACCTACGAGCAGTACTTC.

This clone was seen more than once but under ten times. The V gene is TRBV9, the J gene TRBJ2-7, with 7 bases that match TRBD2. The CDR3 totals 21 residues. Germline V gives CDR1 SGDLS, CDR2 YYNGEE. Trimming removed 9 bases from V and 2 bases from J; junction bases left unmatched: 32. CDR3 sequence reads: CATTYGGSIEEGLIFPYEQYF. For the CDR3, the DNA is TGTGCCACCACCTATGGCGGGAGTATCGAGGAGGGTTTGATATTTCCCTACGAGCAGTACTTC.

The CDR3 coding sequence is TGTGCCTGGAGTGTCGTAGCGGGGCGCACAGATACGCAGTATTTT. Translation gives CAWSVVAGRTDTQYF. The chain recombines TRBV30 with TRBJ2-3; 8 nucleotides line up with TRBD2. CDR1 is GTSNPN, CDR2 SVGIG, per germline (reference sequence). The CDR3 loop spans 15 amino acids. After removal of 0 bases from V and 1 base from J, the junction contained 3 bases not matched to a gene.

The chain links TRBV19 to TRBJ2-7; TRBD2 agrees at 11 bases. This CDR3 is 16 amino acids long. The ends lost 5 bases at V and 1 base at J; junction bases unmatched: 7. CDR1 LNHDA and CDR2 SQIVND come from the germline V gene (reference sequence). The CDR3 DNA reads TGTGCCAGTAGTCCCACCAGACTAGCGGGGTCCTACGAGCAGTACTTC. Translating it yields CASSPTRLAGSYEQYF.

This chain connects TRBV20-1 to TRBJ1-1; D is unresolved. The CDR3 has 10 amino acids. CDR1 is DFQATT and CDR2 is SNEGSKA in the germline V gene (reference sequence). Between the trimmed V and J ends, which lost 6 bases and 3 bases, there was a span of 5 bases. The CDR3 loop is CSAYDTEAFF. CDR3 nucleotide sequence: TGCAGTGCCTATGACACTGAAGCTTTCTTT.

Comment on this clone: Other DNA sequences in this sample translate to the same CDR3. V gene TRBV6-2 or TRBV6-3 combines with J gene TRBJ2-1, with D unclear. Germline CDR1 and CDR2: MNHEY and SVGEGT. V was clipped by 0 bases and J by 7 bases, with 7 bases between them. The CDR3 covers 13 residues. The CDR3 DNA reads as TGTGCCAGCAGTTACTCTAGCCCTAATGAGCAGTTCTTC. The encoded protein is CASSYSSPNEQFF.

V and J are TRBV18 and TRBJ2-7, with 8 bases matching TRBD2. V was pared by 3 bases and J by 3 bases, with 13 bases of the junction left unmatched. The CDR3 consists of 17 residues. CDR1 and CDR2 from the germline V gene are KGHSH and LQKENI. In nucleotides, the CDR3 is TGTGCCAGCTCACCGGGCTTAGGCCGGGAGGGCCTCTACGAGCAGTACTTC. This translates into CASSPGLGREGLYEQYF. The variable domain in full, completed from reference TRBV18 and TRBJ2-7, reads NAGVMQNPRHLVRRRGQEARLRCSPMKGHSHVYWYRQLPEEGLKFMVYLQKENIIDESGMPKERFSAEFPKEGPSILRIQQVVRGDSAAYFCASSPGLGREGLYEQYFGPGTRLTVT.

The rearrangement uses TRBV9 and TRBJ2-1; 7 bases agree with TRBD1. J gave up 5 bases and V 2 bases, and 4 bases lay outside the gene matches. Germline-derived CDR1 and CDR2 are SGDLS and YYNGEE. The CDR3 is 14 amino acids. The CDR3 loop reads CASSVGTVNNEQFF. As DNA, the CDR3 is TGTGCCAGCAGCGTGGGGACAGTCAACAATGAGCAGTTCTTC.

The rearrangement links TRBV7-6 to TRBJ1-4; weak D call: TRBD1 (6 bases). The germline gives CDR1 SGHVS, CDR2 FNYEAQ. The CDR3 loop spans 15 amino acids. V shed 5 bases and J shed 4 bases, with 14 bases lying between them. CDR3 bases: TGTGCCAGCAGCCCGACAACAGGGATTAATGAAAAACTGTTTTTT. Its translation is CASSPTTGINEKLFF.

The CDR3 region is CASSSRQDSTNEKLFF. The CDR3 nucleotides read TGTGCCAGCAGCTCCCGACAGGATTCAACTAATGAAAAACTGTTTTTT. The V call is TRBV5-4, the J call TRBJ1-4; maybe TRBD1 (6 bases). Germline V gives CDR1 SGHNT, CDR2 YYREEE (reference sequence). Trimming removed 3 bases from V and 0 bases from J, with 12 bases in between. The CDR3 extends over 16 amino acids.

The J gene is TRBJ1-1, the V gene TRBV5-5; TRBD1 is a possible D gene (5 bases). Germline CDR1 and CDR2: SGHKS and YYEKEE (reference sequence). The V end lost 0 bases, the J end lost 5 bases, and 23 bases lay between the germline ends. The CDR3 totals 18 residues. The CDR3 DNA follows: TGTGCCAGCAGCTTGGAGTGGCTGGTTGGGGTAAGGGGAACTGAAGCTTTCTTT. Residues: CASSLEWLVGVRGTEAFF.

The chain is built from TRBV28 and TRBJ2-1; TRBD2 aligns across 8 bases. The V segment lost 2 bases and the J segment 7 bases; nucleotides outside the gene matches: 10. CDR1 and CDR2 from the germline V gene are MDHEN and SYDVKM. CDR3 length: 16 amino acids. In DNA, the CDR3 is TGTGCCAGCAGTTTAGCCGACGGGAGGGCCTGGAATGAGCAGTTCTTC. Translated, it gives CASSLADGRAWNEQFF. The whole variable domain, remainder taken from reference TRBV28 and TRBJ2-1, is DVKVTQSSRYLVKRTGEKVFLECVQDMDHENMFWYRQDPGLGLRLIYFSYDVKMKEKGDIPEGYSVSREKKERFSLILESASTNQTSMYLCASSLADGRAWNEQFFGPGTRLTVL.

The rearrangement joins TRBV28 to TRBJ1-4, with 7 nucleotides matching TRBD1. V lost 3 bases, J lost 8 bases, and 6 bases stayed unmatched. The CDR3 has 14 residues. Germline V gene lookup returns CDR1 MDHEN and CDR2 SYDVKM. The CDR3 DNA follows: TGTGCCAGCAGTTTCGGGACAGTACGCGAAAAACTGTTTTTT. Translated: CASSFGTVREKLFF.

The chain joins TRBV7-2 to TRBJ2-7, with unresolved D. CDR3 length: 14 amino acids. In germline, CDR1 is SGHTA, CDR2 FQGNSA. The V gene lost 1 base and the J gene lost 0 bases, with 7 bases spanning the gap. CDR3 residues: CASSLGYSSYEQYF. The CDR3 DNA follows: TGTGCCAGCAGCTTAGGTTACAGCTCCTACGAGCAGTACTTC.

The J gene is TRBJ1-5, the V gene TRBV12-3 or TRBV12-4, with D hard to call. V lost 7 bases, J lost 6 bases, and 13 bases lay in between. The CDR3 covers 13 residues. CDR3 in DNA: TGTGCCAGCAACAGAGATGTTGTTCAGCCCCAGCATTTT. It yields the protein CASNRDVVQPQHF.

The CDR3 region has the DNA TGTGCCAGCAGCCATGGACAGGGGGTTGGAGGCAATCAGCCCCAGCATTTT. Protein: CASSHGQGVGGNQPQHF. The V gene is TRBV4-2, the J gene TRBJ1-5; 10 nucleotides match TRBD1. Germline loops: CDR1 LGHNA, CDR2 YNFKEQ. Unmatched junction bases numbered 7, after V lost 3 bases and J lost 2 bases. This CDR3 comprises 17 residues.

The chain is built from TRBV29-1 and TRBJ2-3, with 8 bases that match TRBD1. The CDR3 is made up of 15 amino acids. Germline assignment: CDR1 SQVTM and CDR2 ANQGSEA. Trimming removed 6 bases from V and 1 base from J; junction bases left unmatched: 9. The CDR3 coding sequence is TGCAGCGTCAAAGACAGGGGTGGAGGCACAGATACGCAGTATTTT. This encodes CSVKDRGGGTDTQYF.

This clone was found a few times. The genes are TRBV5-1 and TRBJ2-1, with 7 bases aligning to TRBD1. Unmatched junction bases numbered 11, after V lost 0 bases and J lost 8 bases. Germline V gene data show CDR1 as SGHRS and CDR2 as YFSETQ. The CDR3 length is 16 residues. CDR3 bases: TGCGCCAGCAGCTTGGGTACCCCGACAGGGCGCGATGAGCAGTTCTTC. Its translation: CASSLGTPTGRDEQFF.

This chain uses TRBV7-9 with TRBJ1-6; TRBD1 matches 7 bases. J lost 6 bases, V lost 3 bases, and 8 bases had no gene match. The CDR3 contains 16 residues. Germline loops: CDR1 SEHNR, CDR2 FQNEAQ (reference sequence). CDR3 loop: CASSLGDRATNSPLHF. In DNA, the CDR3 is TGTGCCAGCAGCTTGGGTGACAGGGCGACTAATTCACCCCTCCACTTT.

The rearrangement uses TRBV18 and TRBJ2-7; 7 bases are a match to TRBD2. V trimming: 1 base; J trimming: 4 bases; junction bases outside the gene matches: 7. Per germline, CDR1 KGHSH and CDR2 LQKENI. The CDR3 spans 15 residues. CDR3 loop: CASSPQSTSAYEQYF. As DNA, the CDR3 is TGTGCCAGCTCACCACAAAGCACTAGCGCGTACGAGCAGTACTTC.

The genes are TRBV7-2 and TRBJ1-2; tentative D call: TRBD1 (5 bases). Germline assignment: CDR1 SGHTA and CDR2 FQGNSA. V was cut by 4 bases and J by 8 bases, with 20 bases left in between. The CDR3 is made up of 15 amino acids. In DNA, the CDR3 is TGTGCCAGCAGCTGGCCATCCCGGACATTGACGGGCTACACCTTC. Its protein product is CASSWPSRTLTGYTF.

The chain has TRBV30 and TRBJ2-2, with 11 nucleotides matching TRBD2. V was clipped by 4 bases and J by 2 bases; unmatched bases: 12. Germline values: CDR1 GTSNPN, CDR2 SVGIG (reference sequence). This CDR3 comprises 18 residues. Here the CDR3 reads CAWKPGLAVSFNTGELFF. The CDR3 nucleotides read TGTGCCTGGAAACCGGGACTAGCGGTTAGTTTCAACACCGGGGAGCTGTTTTTT.

The chain combines TRBV5-1 with TRBJ2-5; D gene uncertain. From germline, CDR1 is SGHRS and CDR2 YFSETQ. This CDR3 contains 14 residues. Trimming left V 2 bases short and J 2 bases short, with 10 bases between. In DNA form, the CDR3 reads TGCGCCAGCAGCTTTTTGACTGTGCAAGAGACCCAGTACTTC. Its protein is CASSFLTVQETQYF.

The chain has TRBV28 and TRBJ1-2, with 7 bases identical to TRBD1. CDR1 and CDR2 (germline): MDHEN, SYDVKM. The CDR3 runs 13 residues. V was clipped by 10 bases and J by 8 bases; unmatched bases: 13. The CDR3, as DNA: TGTGCCATAAGAAGACAGGGTAAGGGAGGCTACACCTTC. Translated, it gives CAIRRQGKGGYTF.

The chain has TRBV6-5 and TRBJ2-7; maybe TRBD2 (5 bases). Germline CDR1 is MNHEY and CDR2 is SVGAGI. Trimming took 8 bases from V and 6 from J, leaving 17 bases between them. The CDR3 extends over 13 amino acids. As DNA, the CDR3 is TGTGCCAGCTCCGAGCGGAATCTGGCCGAGCAGTACTTC. It translates to CASSERNLAEQYF.

The chain employs TRBV27 and TRBJ2-3, with 7 nucleotides matching TRBD2. The V gene end was trimmed by 3 bases and the J gene end by 0 bases; junction bases not matched to a gene: 0. This CDR3 has 14 residues. The V gene's germline CDR1 is MNHEY and CDR2 SMNVEV (reference sequence). The CDR3 nucleotides are TGTGCCAGCAGTTTTAGCGGGAGCACAGATACGCAGTATTTT. Amino acid sequence: CASSFSGSTDTQYF.

The chain employs TRBV29-1 and TRBJ2-2; maybe TRBD1 (7 bases). The germline CDR1 and CDR2 sequences are SQVTM and ANQGSEA. The CDR3 loop spans 15 amino acids. V lost 4 bases to trimming and J lost 3 bases, with 15 bases between them. Written as DNA, the CDR3 is TGCAGCGTTGGGGGCGGGACAGTTCACACCGGGGAGCTGTTTTTT. The encoded protein is CSVGGGTVHTGELFF.

V is TRBV19 and J is TRBJ1-2; 7 bases are shared with TRBD1. The CDR3 length is 17 residues. Trimming took 2 bases from V and 4 from J; bases not matched to a gene: 13. Looked up from germline, CDR1 is LNHDA and CDR2 is SQIVND (reference sequence). CDR3 bases: TGTGCCAGTAGTATAAATAAGGGACAGAGCAAAAGCTATGGCTACACCTTC. This codes for CASSINKGQSKSYGYTF.

This clone was observed once. The CDR3 region has the DNA TGTGCCTGGAGTGGGGGCACCCTAAATCAGCCCCAGCATTTT. Protein sequence: CAWSGGTLNQPQHF. The chain joins TRBV30 to TRBJ1-5; D perhaps matches TRBD1 (5 bases). This CDR3 is built from 14 residues. V gave up 1 base and J gave up 4 bases, with 11 bases separating them. Looked up from germline, CDR1 is GTSNPN and CDR2 is SVGIG (reference sequence).